Sequencing of this T cell receptor beta chain was carried out in a study of glioma-infiltrating T cells after dendritic cell vaccination. At the level of the study: Dendritic cell vaccination trial patients had either newly diagnosed or recurrent glioblastoma.

Libraries were prepared by immunoSEQ multiplex PCR; TCRdb keeps only in-frame clonotypes and omits some of them. Of around 67,000 clones in the sample, about 86% were seen once. Germline V gene data show CDR1 as SGHDN and CDR2 as FVKESK. Trimming left V 3 bases short and J 1 base short, with 15 bases between. This CDR3 spans 16 amino acids. About this clone itself: The antigen is unknown.

Notes on the study in general: Only a small number of patients had complete blood and tumor samples.

The sequencing here drew on blood, taken before dendritic cell vaccination. The rearrangement links TRBV14 to TRBJ1-1, with D hard to call. This clonotype was obtained from a human donor with glioblastoma. The CDR3 bases are TGTGCCAGCAGCCAGCAATGGGAGGGTTGGAACACTGAAGCTTTCTTT. Protein product: CASSQQWEGWNTEAFF. Full variable domain (rest looked up from reference TRBV14 and TRBJ1-1): EAGVTQFPSHSVIEKGQTVTLRCDPISGHDNLYWYRRVMGKEIKFLLHFVKESKQDESGMPNNRFLAERTGGTYSTLKVQPAELEDSGVYFCASSQQWEGWNTEAFFGQGTRLTVV.